The 26 T cell receptor beta chains below come from one sample, sequenced in a study of T cell responses to AZD1222 COVID-19 vaccine. Some clones are missing from TCRdb's copy, which holds only in-frame ones; the method was immunoSEQ multiplex PCR. The top ten clones hold roughly 15% of a sample with under 140,000 clones, roughly 89% of them seen once. The material was peripheral blood, obtained 28 days after the second AZD1222 dose. These TCRs come from an adult who received the AZD1222 COVID-19 vaccine.

The genes are TRBV6-5 and TRBJ1-2; 12 nucleotides align to TRBD1. Germline V CDR1 and CDR2: MNHEY, SVGAGI. The CDR3 length is 14 residues. V shed 6 bases, J shed 8 bases, and the junction held 7 bases outside the gene matches. Here the CDR3 reads CASRPGQGAGGYTF. For the CDR3, the DNA is TGTGCCAGCAGACCGGGACAGGGGGCGGGCGGCTACACCTTC.

This sequence joins TRBV5-1 and TRBJ2-1, with 7 bases fitting TRBD2. The CDR3 loop spans 16 amino acids. The junction had 8 bases not matched to a gene; V was cut back by 2 bases and J by 3 bases. In germline, CDR1 is SGHRS, CDR2 YFSETQ. CDR3 loop: CASSLTGGSGYNEQFF. The CDR3 DNA follows: TGCGCCAGCAGCTTAACCGGCGGGAGTGGCTACAATGAGCAGTTCTTC. Supplemented by reference TRBV5-1 and TRBJ2-1, the full variable domain reads KAGVTQTPRYLIKTRGQQVTLSCSPISGHRSVSWYQQTPGQGLQFLFEYFSETQRNKGNFPGRFSGRQFSNSRSEMNVSTLELGDSALYLCASSLTGGSGYNEQFFGPGTRLTVL.

This chain links TRBV7-9 with TRBJ2-2; D is uncertain. Trimming removed 5 bases at V and 3 bases at J, with 4 bases between. CDR3 size: 12 residues. Germline loops: CDR1 SEHNR, CDR2 FQNEAQ (reference sequence). The CDR3 nucleotides are TGTGCCAGCAGCCTTTACACCGGGGAGCTGTTTTTT. Translation: CASSLYTGELFF.

The chain joins TRBV27 to TRBJ1-5; D unresolved. Germline V CDR1 and CDR2: MNHEY, SMNVEV (reference sequence). The V gene lost 5 bases and the J gene lost 0 bases, with 8 bases spanning the gap. The CDR3 extends over 14 amino acids. CDR3 region: CASSDRYSNQPQHF. DNA of the CDR3: TGTGCCAGCAGTGATCGGTATAGCAATCAGCCCCAGCATTTT.

J is TRBJ1-1 and V is TRBV3-1 (or the pseudogene TRBV3-2); no clear D gene. CDR1 is LGHDT and CDR2 is YNNKEL in the germline V gene (reference sequence). This CDR3 spans 15 amino acids. V was shortened by 2 bases and J by 1 base, with 11 bases between the two germline ends. The CDR3 loop is CASSQKMAPNTEAFF. CDR3 DNA sequence: TGTGCCAGCAGCCAAAAAATGGCGCCGAACACTGAAGCTTTCTTT.

The V call is TRBV30, the J call TRBJ2-3; a possible D gene is TRBD1 (5 bases). The CDR3 runs 14 residues. Trimming left V 3 bases short and J 0 bases short, with 10 bases between. CDR1 GTSNPN and CDR2 SVGIG come from the germline V gene (reference sequence). In nucleotides, the CDR3 is TGTGCCTGGAGGCGGACATTTAGCACAGATACGCAGTATTTT. This sequence encodes CAWRRTFSTDTQYF. The full variable domain, in which reference TRBV30 and TRBJ2-3 provide the parts outside the CDR3, is SQTIHQWPATLVQPVGSPLSLECTVEGTSNPNLYWYRQAAGRGLQLLFYSVGIGQISSEVPQNLSASRPQDRQFILSSKKLLLSDSGFYLCAWRRTFSTDTQYFGPGTRLTVL.

Only a few counts were recorded for this clone. This chain uses TRBV11-3 with TRBJ2-7; D is possibly TRBD1 (5 bases). The CDR3 spans 13 residues. Trimming removed 3 bases at V and 4 bases at J, with 10 bases between. Per germline, CDR1 SGHNT and CDR2 YENEEA. CDR3 in DNA: TGTGCCAGCAGCTTCCAGGGTGGGTACGAGCAGTACTTC. It codes for CASSFQGGYEQYF. Complete variable domain (other parts from reference TRBV11-3 and TRBJ2-7): EAGVVQSPRYKIIEKKQPVAFWCNPISGHNTLYWYLQNLGQGPELLIRYENEEAVDDSQLPKDRFSAERLKGVDSTLKIQPAELGDSAVYLCASSFQGGYEQYFGPGTRLTVT.

The chain couples TRBV27 to TRBJ2-7, with D uncertain. Trimming stripped 2 bases from V and 2 bases from J, with 10 bases between. The CDR3 is 14 amino acids. Germline assignment: CDR1 MNHEY and CDR2 SMNVEV (reference sequence). The CDR3 DNA follows: TGTGCCAGCAGTTTAAGAGGAAGGGCCTACGAGCAGTACTTC. This encodes CASSLRGRAYEQYF.

This clone was detected only a few times. The chain uses TRBV12-5 and TRBJ2-5; 14 nucleotides match TRBD2. Trimming cost V 6 bases and J 3 bases; bases outside gene matches: 3. Looked up from germline, CDR1 is LGHNT and CDR2 is FRNRAP. The CDR3 runs 15 residues. In DNA, the CDR3 is TGTGCTAGTGGCCGGGGACTAGCGGGAGAAGAGACCCAGTACTTC. Translated, it gives CASGRGLAGEETQYF.

This chain connects TRBV6-5 to TRBJ2-2; no firm D call. Germline loops: CDR1 MNHEY, CDR2 SVGAGI. The CDR3 covers 14 residues. V lost 2 bases to trimming and J lost 4 bases, with 8 bases between them. The CDR3 region is CASSYVESTGELFF. CDR3 bases: TGTGCCAGCAGTTACGTGGAAAGCACCGGGGAGCTGTTTTTT.

This clone was recorded only once. CDR3 protein: CASQGSNYGYTF. CDR3 sequence (DNA): TGTGCCAGTCAGGGGAGCAACTATGGCTACACCTTC. This chain links TRBV19 with TRBJ1-2, with D possibly TRBD1 on 6 matching bases. V was clipped by 8 bases and J by 2 bases, with 9 bases between them. Germline V gene data show CDR1 as LNHDA and CDR2 as SQIVND (reference sequence). The CDR3 spans 12 residues.

This clone was counted a few times. This chain uses TRBV4-2 with TRBJ2-1; D gene ambiguous. Trimming removed 4 bases at V and 6 bases at J, with 7 bases between. From germline, CDR1 is LGHNA and CDR2 YNFKEQ. The CDR3 is 12 amino acids. CDR3 sequence reads: CASSRELNEQFF. Here the CDR3 DNA reads TGTGCCAGCAGCCGAGAACTCAATGAGCAGTTCTTC.

This clone rates as medium-sized (0.01 to 0.1%). The chain combines TRBV5-1 with TRBJ1-6, with no clear D. The germline gives CDR1 SGHRS, CDR2 YFSETQ. Trimming shortened V by 4 bases and J by 5 bases, and 7 bases separated the two germline ends. The CDR3 has 13 amino acids. CDR3 protein: CASSTDNNSPLHF. CDR3 nucleotide sequence: TGCGCCAGCAGCACCGACAATAATTCACCCCTCCACTTT.

This chain links TRBV6-6 with TRBJ2-2, with D possibly TRBD2 on 7 matching bases. The CDR3 loop spans 16 amino acids. The germline CDR1 and CDR2 sequences are MNHNY and SVGAGI (reference sequence). Trimming shortened V by 11 bases and J by 0 bases, and 19 bases separated the two germline ends. Here the CDR3 DNA reads TGTGCCTCGGGTTCGGGGGGCAGCGCGAACACCGGGGAGCTGTTTTTT. Translating gives CASGSGGSANTGELFF.

The J gene is TRBJ1-2, the V gene TRBV29-1; 7 bases align to TRBD1. Germline lookup yields CDR1 SQVTM and CDR2 ANQGSEA. This CDR3 has 12 amino acids. The V gene end was trimmed by 4 bases and the J gene end by 6 bases; junction bases not matched to a gene: 5. The CDR3 here is CSVVDRVHGYTF. As DNA, the CDR3 is TGCAGCGTTGTTGACAGGGTCCATGGCTACACCTTC.

This sequence joins TRBV12-3 or TRBV12-4 and TRBJ1-6; 9 bases agree with TRBD1. The trim removed 1 base at V and 12 bases at J, leaving 1 base unmatched. The CDR3 covers 13 residues. Here the CDR3 DNA reads TGTGCCAGCAGTTTAGGGACAGGGGTACCCCTCCACTTT. It specifies CASSLGTGVPLHF.

The chain carries TRBV4-1 and TRBJ1-2, with 9 bases lining up with TRBD1. This CDR3 is built from 14 residues. Germline lookup yields CDR1 MGHRA and CDR2 YSYEKL. The V and J ends lost 5 bases and 7 bases, in that order; junction bases with no gene match: 8. For the CDR3, the DNA is TGCGCCAGCAGCTCAACGAGGGACAGGGTTGGCTACACCTTC. Protein sequence: CASSSTRDRVGYTF.

A single count supports this clone. The genes are TRBV3-1 (or the pseudogene TRBV3-2) and TRBJ2-1, with D maybe TRBD2 (6 bases). Per the germline V gene, CDR1 is LGHDT and CDR2 is YNNKEL (reference sequence). The CDR3 spans 14 residues. Trimming took off 1 base at V and 6 bases at J, with 10 bases between the two ends. The CDR3 region is CASSQAGVSNEQFF. For the CDR3, the DNA is TGTGCCAGCAGCCAAGCGGGAGTCTCCAATGAGCAGTTCTTC.

The rearrangement links TRBV2 to TRBJ2-5, with D tentatively TRBD2 (5 bases). V was shortened by 8 bases and J by 7 bases, with 14 bases between the two germline ends. This CDR3 region has 12 residues. Germline-derived CDR1 and CDR2 are SNHLY and FYNNEI. The CDR3: CASYLGVGTQYF. Here the CDR3 DNA reads TGTGCCAGCTACCTCGGGGTTGGGACCCAGTACTTC.

The V gene is TRBV10-3, the J gene TRBJ2-5; a weak D match, TRBD1 (6 bases). The CDR3 consists of 13 residues. The V gene lost 10 bases and the J gene lost 5 bases, with 17 bases spanning the gap. Per the germline V gene, CDR1 is ENHRY and CDR2 is SYGVKD. The CDR3 DNA sequence: TGTGCCACTGGGGCAGGGGATTGGGAGACCCAGTACTTC. Translated, it gives CATGAGDWETQYF.

The gene calls are TRBV19 and TRBJ1-2; a weak D match, TRBD1 (6 bases). The CDR3 extends over 16 amino acids. The germline CDR1 and CDR2 sequences are LNHDA and SQIVND (reference sequence). Trimming stripped 7 bases from V and 5 bases from J, with 23 bases between. The CDR3: CASTPGPGADSYGYTF. The CDR3 nucleotides read TGTGCCAGTACCCCCGGACCGGGGGCTGATTCGTATGGCTACACCTTC.

The chain employs TRBV19 and TRBJ2-1; 8 nucleotides line up with TRBD2. The CDR3 is made up of 17 amino acids. V trimming: 5 bases; J trimming: 4 bases; junction bases outside the gene matches: 13. The germline V gene has CDR1 LNHDA and CDR2 SQIVND (reference sequence). CDR3 region: CASSLRLAPKQYNEQFF. The CDR3 DNA is TGTGCCAGTAGTCTCCGACTAGCGCCTAAGCAGTACAATGAGCAGTTCTTC.

This clone occurred once. V gene TRBV19 combines with J gene TRBJ1-2; perhaps TRBD1 as D (6 bases). Germline V gene data show CDR1 as LNHDA and CDR2 as SQIVND (reference sequence). CDR3 size: 16 residues. The germline V and J ends were trimmed by 5 bases and 6 bases, with 22 bases remaining between them. CDR3 sequence reads: CASSSDRGTLYDGYTF. The CDR3 nucleotides are TGTGCCAGTAGTTCGGATCGTGGGACACTTTACGATGGCTACACCTTC.

The chain recombines TRBV4-2 with TRBJ1-1; no clear D. Germline values: CDR1 LGHNA, CDR2 YNFKEQ. CDR3 size: 13 residues. V lost 2 bases to trimming and J lost 10 bases, with 14 bases between them. CDR3 bases: TGTGCCAGCAGCCAAAAGGTAGAGTTAGCAGCTTTCTTT. It is translated as CASSQKVELAAFF.

This chain connects TRBV7-7 to TRBJ2-7, with D perhaps assigned TRBD1 or TRBD2 (6 bases each). Germline CDR1 is SSHAT and CDR2 is FNYEAQ (reference sequence). The V gene lost 5 bases and the J gene lost 4 bases, with 18 bases spanning the gap. The CDR3 runs to 15 residues. CDR3 in DNA: TGTGCCAGCAGCCCCAGCCGGGGGCCAGGGTACGAGCAGTACTTC. It encodes CASSPSRGPGYEQYF.

The genes are TRBV5-4 and TRBJ2-2, with 11 bases fitting TRBD1. Per germline, CDR1 SGHNT and CDR2 YYREEE (reference sequence). V trimming: 0 bases; J trimming: 3 bases; junction bases outside the gene matches: 4. This CDR3 contains 17 residues. CDR3 DNA sequence: TGTGCCAGCAGCTTGGTTGGGACAGGGGGGGACACCGGGGAGCTGTTTTTT. Protein product: CASSLVGTGGDTGELFF.